Below are 18 T cell receptor beta chains sequenced from a single sample in a study of chemoradiotherapy in HPV16-positive cancers. Repertoires were generated with immunoSEQ multiplex PCR, while TCRdb's copy carries only in-frame clones and drops some. In the table there are 20,000 to 25,000 clones, around 87% of which are singletons. This specimen consisted of blood, obtained from a patient who underwent chemoradiotherapy. The source of these receptors is a human donor with HPV-associated anogenital cancer.

The chain has TRBV7-9 and TRBJ1-2; weak D call: TRBD1 (5 bases). The V and J ends lost 7 bases and 9 bases respectively, with 18 bases between them. Germline V gives CDR1 SEHNR, CDR2 FQNEAQ (reference sequence). The CDR3 loop spans 13 amino acids. The CDR3 DNA is TGTGCCAGCACCTCGAACGCCAAGGACAGCTACACCTTC. Amino acid sequence: CASTSNAKDSYTF.

The rearrangement joins TRBV27 to TRBJ2-5, with 9 positions matching TRBD1. Germline CDR1 MNHEY, CDR2 SMNVEV (reference sequence). The ends lost 6 bases at V and 1 base at J; junction bases unmatched: 3. The CDR3 consists of 14 residues. DNA for the CDR3: TGTGCCAGCAGCCTGGGACAGGGCCAAGAGACCCAGTACTTC. It encodes CASSLGQGQETQYF.

This chain links TRBV6-5 with TRBJ1-3; perhaps TRBD1 as D (5 bases). The V gene lost 0 bases and the J gene lost 1 base, with 7 bases spanning the gap. The germline CDR1 and CDR2 sequences are MNHEY and SVGAGI. CDR3 size: 15 residues. CDR3 loop: CASSYSRGSGNTIYF. In DNA, the CDR3 is TGTGCCAGCAGTTACTCGAGGGGATCTGGAAACACCATATATTTT.

The V and J genes are TRBV19 and TRBJ1-2; perhaps TRBD1 as D (5 bases). The germline gives CDR1 LNHDA, CDR2 SQIVND (reference sequence). The CDR3 spans 15 residues. V was pared by 6 bases and J by 7 bases, with 21 bases between. CDR3 protein: CASSPLGRASFGYTF. For the CDR3, the DNA is TGTGCCAGTAGCCCCCTCGGCAGGGCCTCCTTTGGCTACACCTTC. The full variable domain, rest sourced from reference TRBV19 and TRBJ1-2, is DGGITQSPKYLFRKEGQNVTLSCEQNLNHDAMYWYRQDPGQGLRLIYYSQIVNDFQKGDIAEGYSVSREKKESFPLTVTSAQKNPTAFYLCASSPLGRASFGYTFGSGTRLTVV.

The rearrangement uses TRBV5-1 and TRBJ2-5, with D possibly being TRBD2 (5 bases). The CDR3 runs to 10 residues. Germline V lookup: CDR1 SGHRS, CDR2 YFSETQ. Between the trimmed V and J ends, which lost 7 bases and 5 bases, there was a span of 6 bases. CDR3 sequence: CASSGETQYF. The CDR3 DNA reads as TGCGCCAGCTCGGGGGAGACCCAGTACTTC. Looking up the rest from reference TRBV5-1 and TRBJ2-5 gives the full variable domain: KAGVTQTPRYLIKTRGQQVTLSCSPISGHRSVSWYQQTPGQGLQFLFEYFSETQRNKGNFPGRFSGRQFSNSRSEMNVSTLELGDSALYLCASSGETQYFGPGTRLLVL.

The chain couples TRBV6-5 to TRBJ2-7, with D perhaps matching TRBD1 (6 bases). Deletions cut 6 bases from V and 3 bases from J, with 15 bases between. The CDR3 has 14 residues. Germline values: CDR1 MNHEY, CDR2 SVGAGI. The CDR3 spells CASSVSRGSYEQYF. Written as DNA, the CDR3 is TGTGCCAGCAGCGTATCTAGGGGGAGCTACGAGCAGTACTTC.

CDR3 DNA: TGTGCCAGTAGTACCCTCAAGGAGTTGGGCTTATATGGCTACACCTTC. This encodes CASSTLKELGLYGYTF. J is TRBJ1-2 and V is TRBV19; D is uncertain. V dropped 4 bases and J dropped 5 bases, with 20 bases sitting between them. The CDR3 has 16 residues. CDR1 and CDR2 from the germline V gene are LNHDA and SQIVND (reference sequence).

This rearrangement joins TRBV9 to TRBJ2-7, with 7 bases that match TRBD1. This CDR3 region has 14 residues. Germline CDR1 SGDLS, CDR2 YYNGEE. With V trimmed by 4 bases and J by 4 bases, 8 bases remained unmatched. In nucleotides, the CDR3 is TGTGCCAGCAGCCCCCGACAGGGAAGGTACGAGCAGTACTTC. It encodes CASSPRQGRYEQYF.

This clone has a single count. The rearrangement links TRBV28 to TRBJ2-7, with D unclear. V was pared by 7 bases and J by 4 bases, with 20 bases between. The CDR3 length is 15 residues. Germline V CDR1 and CDR2: MDHEN, SYDVKM. This CDR3 reads CASTNGAVAAYEQYF. CDR3 sequence (DNA): TGTGCCAGCACCAACGGTGCAGTAGCTGCGTACGAGCAGTACTTC.

The genes are TRBV18 and TRBJ2-3, with 8 bases fitting TRBD1. V shed 6 bases and J 2 bases; nucleotides not matched to a gene: 7. The CDR3 has 15 amino acids. CDR1 and CDR2 from the germline V gene are KGHSH and LQKENI. The CDR3 here is CASSPGTGLTDTQYF. DNA for the CDR3: TGTGCCAGCTCCCCCGGGACAGGACTCACAGATACGCAGTATTTT. Looking up the rest from reference TRBV18 and TRBJ2-3 gives the full variable domain: NAGVMQNPRHLVRRRGQEARLRCSPMKGHSHVYWYRQLPEEGLKFMVYLQKENIIDESGMPKERFSAEFPKEGPSILRIQQVVRGDSAAYFCASSPGTGLTDTQYFGPGTRLTVL.

The chain uses TRBV9 and TRBJ2-7, with 9 positions matching TRBD2. The ends lost 0 bases at V and 5 bases at J; junction bases unmatched: 9. The CDR3 extends over 16 amino acids. Germline assignment: CDR1 SGDLS and CDR2 YYNGEE. Written as DNA, the CDR3 is TGTGCCAGCAGCGTAGGAGGCGGGGGGGCCGCCAACGAGCAGTACTTC. Protein: CASSVGGGGAANEQYF.

V is TRBV10-3 and J is TRBJ1-2, with a tentative D call TRBD1 (5 bases). The germline V gene has CDR1 ENHRY and CDR2 SYGVKD. The ends were cut back, 10 bases at V and 4 bases at J, with 16 bases in the middle. The CDR3 covers 13 residues. The CDR3 is CATARSQGYGYTF. DNA for the CDR3: TGTGCCACCGCCCGGTCCCAGGGCTATGGCTACACCTTC.

In nucleotides, the CDR3 is TGTGCCAGCAGCTTAGTTAGGGCGGGCAATGAGCAGTTCTTC. Protein: CASSLVRAGNEQFF. The chain recombines TRBV7-2 with TRBJ2-1; tentatively, D is TRBD2 (5 bases). CDR1 and CDR2 (germline): SGHTA, FQGNSA. This CDR3 comprises 14 residues. Trimming cost V 1 base and J 6 bases, with 10 bases left between them. The full variable domain, rest sourced from reference TRBV7-2 and TRBJ2-1, is GAGVSQSPSNKVTEKGKDVELRCDPISGHTALYWYRQSLGQGLEFLIYFQGNSAPDKSGLPSDRFSAERTGGSVSTLTIQRTQQEDSAVYLCASSLVRAGNEQFFGPGTRLTVL.

The gene calls are TRBV11-2 and TRBJ2-7, with 11 bases lining up with TRBD2. The CDR3 is 16 amino acids. The trim removed 3 bases at V and 1 base at J, leaving 5 bases unmatched. Germline CDR1 reads SGHAT; CDR2 reads FQNNGV. The CDR3 region has the DNA TGTGCCAGCAGCTTGTACACTAGCGGGAGTTCCTACGAGCAGTACTTC. Translating it yields CASSLYTSGSSYEQYF.

This clone was seen a few times. Within the sample, other DNA sequences also encode this same CDR3. The chain's CDR3 is CASSVGGSAGELFF. CDR3 in DNA: TGTGCCAGCAGCGTGGGGGGCTCAGCCGGGGAGCTGTTTTTT. V and J are TRBV9 and TRBJ2-2, with D perhaps given as TRBD1 or TRBD2 (6 bases each). With 2 bases removed from V and 6 bases from J, the gap between germline ends came to 11 bases. The CDR3 has 14 amino acids. CDR1 is SGDLS, CDR2 YYNGEE, per germline.

The V call is TRBV7-9, the J call TRBJ1-1; 8 bases fit TRBD1. CDR1 SEHNR and CDR2 FQNEAQ come from the germline V gene (reference sequence). The CDR3 extends over 15 amino acids. J gave up 1 base and V 4 bases, and 5 bases lay outside the gene matches. The chain's CDR3 is CASSYPGTGNTEAFF. CDR3 bases: TGTGCCAGCAGCTATCCCGGGACAGGGAACACTGAAGCTTTCTTT.

The V gene is TRBV19, the J gene TRBJ2-3; no reliable D call. The CDR3 totals 12 residues. The germline CDR1 and CDR2 sequences are LNHDA and SQIVND (reference sequence). V was pared by 3 bases and J by 10 bases, with 11 bases between. CDR3 residues: CASSIFQGPQYF. For the CDR3, the DNA is TGTGCCAGTAGTATCTTTCAAGGTCCGCAGTATTTT.

This chain uses TRBV29-1 with TRBJ2-7; 11 bases match TRBD1. In germline, CDR1 is SQVTM, CDR2 ANQGSEA. Trimming at V came to 5 bases and at J to 2 bases, leaving 2 bases not matched to a gene. The CDR3 is 13 residues long. CDR3 loop: CSVPGQGAYEQYF. CDR3 DNA sequence: TGCAGCGTTCCGGGACAGGGGGCCTACGAGCAGTACTTC.